This is a list of T cell receptor beta chains from one sample in a study of T cell responses to AZD1222 COVID-19 vaccine. Produced via immunoSEQ multiplex PCR; TCRdb's table is partial and in-frame only. The sample records approximately 120,000 clones, 89% being singletons. Sequencing was performed on peripheral blood, taken on day 0 of AZD1222 vaccination. These receptors came from an adult in good health. The CDR3 runs from the conserved cysteine through the conserved F or W. The D gene is left open where the match is weak.

D gene: TRBD1
V gene: TRBV5-4
J gene: TRBJ1-4
CDR3 DNA: TGTGCCAGCAGCATCAAGACAGGGATTTACGAAAAACTGTTTTTT
CDR3 protein: CASSIKTGIYEKLFF

D gene: TRBD2
V gene: TRBV7-3
J gene: TRBJ2-3
CDR3 DNA: TGTGCCAGCAGCTGGGGACTAGCGGGGGGGCAAGGTACGCAGTATTTT
CDR3 protein: CASSWGLAGGQGTQYF

D gene: .
V gene: TRBV7-2
J gene: TRBJ1-2
CDR3 DNA: TGTGCCAGCAGTCGCATGTCAGATATCAGTACCTATGGCTACACCTTC
CDR3 protein: CASSRMSDISTYGYTF

D gene: TRBD1
V gene: TRBV7-3
J gene: TRBJ2-2
CDR3 DNA: TGTGCCAGCAGCGCAACAGGGGCACAGGGCACCGGGGAGCTGTTTTTT
CDR3 protein: CASSATGAQGTGELFF

D gene: .
V gene: TRBV9
J gene: TRBJ1-3
CDR3 DNA: TGTGCCAGCAGCGCTGACGGAGGGCCTGGAAACACCATATATTTT
CDR3 protein: CASSADGGPGNTIYF

D gene: .
V gene: TRBV6-5
J gene: TRBJ1-6
CDR3 DNA: TGTGCCAGCAGAATCGGGGGCGATTCACCCCTCCACTTT
CDR3 protein: CASRIGGDSPLHF

D gene: .
V gene: TRBV5-6
J gene: TRBJ2-1
CDR3 DNA: TGTGCCAGCAGCTTGTTCAATGAGCAGTTCTTC
CDR3 protein: CASSLFNEQFF

D gene: .
V gene: TRBV7-8
J gene: TRBJ1-5
CDR3 DNA: TGTGCCAGCAGCTTAGCCGGGAGCAACAATCAGCCCCAGCATTTT
CDR3 protein: CASSLAGSNNQPQHF

D gene: .
V gene: TRBV18
J gene: TRBJ1-2
CDR3 DNA: TGTGCCAGCTCAGGGGACGGGAACTATGGCTACACCTTC
CDR3 protein: CASSGDGNYGYTF

D gene: .
V gene: TRBV7-9
J gene: TRBJ1-4
CDR3 DNA: TGTGCCAGCAGCTTGGGACAAGGAAATGAAAAACTGTTTTTT
CDR3 protein: CASSLGQGNEKLFF